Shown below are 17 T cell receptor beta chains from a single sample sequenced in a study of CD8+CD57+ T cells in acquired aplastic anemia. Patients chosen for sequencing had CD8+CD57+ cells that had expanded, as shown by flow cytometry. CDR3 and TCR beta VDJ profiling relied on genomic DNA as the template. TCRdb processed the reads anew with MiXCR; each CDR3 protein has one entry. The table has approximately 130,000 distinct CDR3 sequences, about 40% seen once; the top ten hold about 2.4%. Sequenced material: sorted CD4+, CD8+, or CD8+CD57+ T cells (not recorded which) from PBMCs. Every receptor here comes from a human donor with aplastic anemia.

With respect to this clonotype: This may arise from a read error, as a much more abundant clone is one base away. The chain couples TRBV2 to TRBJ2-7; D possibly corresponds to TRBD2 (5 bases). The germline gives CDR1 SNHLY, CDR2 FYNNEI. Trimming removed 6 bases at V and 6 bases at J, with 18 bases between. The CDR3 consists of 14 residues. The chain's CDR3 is CASSLAMKSGEQYF. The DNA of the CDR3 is TGTGCCAGCAGCTTAGCGATGAAGTCCGGCGAGCAGTACTTC.

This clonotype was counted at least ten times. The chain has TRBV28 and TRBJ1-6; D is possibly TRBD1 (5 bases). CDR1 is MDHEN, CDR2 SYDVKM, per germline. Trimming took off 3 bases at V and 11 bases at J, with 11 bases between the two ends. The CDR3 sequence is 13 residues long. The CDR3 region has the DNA TGTGCCAGCAGTTTGCAGGGAGTAGCACCCCTCCACTTT. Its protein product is CASSLQGVAPLHF. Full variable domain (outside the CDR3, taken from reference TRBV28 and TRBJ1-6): DVKVTQSSRYLVKRTGEKVFLECVQDMDHENMFWYRQDPGLGLRLIYFSYDVKMKEKGDIPEGYSVSREKKERFSLILESASTNQTSMYLCASSLQGVAPLHFGNGTRLTVT.

As DNA, the CDR3 is TGTGCCAGCAGCTTGACTAGCGGGGGGCCCTCTGGGGCCAACGTCCTGACTTTC. This translates into CASSLTSGGPSGANVLTF. The rearrangement joins TRBV5-6 to TRBJ2-6; 12 nucleotides agree with TRBD2. CDR1 SGHDT and CDR2 YYEEEE come from the germline V gene. The trim removed 1 base at V and 0 bases at J, leaving 2 bases unmatched. The CDR3 is made up of 18 amino acids.

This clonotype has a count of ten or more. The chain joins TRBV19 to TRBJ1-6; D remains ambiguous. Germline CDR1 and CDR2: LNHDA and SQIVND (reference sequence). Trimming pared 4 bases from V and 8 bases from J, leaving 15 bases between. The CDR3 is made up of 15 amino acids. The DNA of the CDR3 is TGTGCCAGTAGTAGTCGCCAGGCCTTTTATTCACCCCTCCACTTT. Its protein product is CASSSRQAFYSPLHF.

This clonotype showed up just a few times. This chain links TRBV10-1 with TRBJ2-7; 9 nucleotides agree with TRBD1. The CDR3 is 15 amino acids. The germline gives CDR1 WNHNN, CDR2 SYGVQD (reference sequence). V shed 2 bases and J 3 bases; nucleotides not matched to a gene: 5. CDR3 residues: CASSEGTGNYYEQYF. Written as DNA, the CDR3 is TGCGCCAGCAGTGAGGGGACAGGGAATTACTACGAGCAGTACTTC.

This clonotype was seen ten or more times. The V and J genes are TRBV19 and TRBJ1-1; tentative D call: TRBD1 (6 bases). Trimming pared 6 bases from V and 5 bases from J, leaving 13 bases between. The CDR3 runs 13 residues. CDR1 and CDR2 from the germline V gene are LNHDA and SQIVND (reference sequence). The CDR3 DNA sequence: TGTGCCAGTAGACAGGGAGCGTGGACTGAAGCTTTCTTT. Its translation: CASRQGAWTEAFF.

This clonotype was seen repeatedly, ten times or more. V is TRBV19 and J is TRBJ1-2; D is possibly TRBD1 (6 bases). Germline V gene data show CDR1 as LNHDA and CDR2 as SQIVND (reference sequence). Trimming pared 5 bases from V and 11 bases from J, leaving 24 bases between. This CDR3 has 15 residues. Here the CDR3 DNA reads TGTGCCAGTAGTCCCTGGCCTGGCAGGGGTGGTTTTTACACCTTC. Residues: CASSPWPGRGGFYTF.

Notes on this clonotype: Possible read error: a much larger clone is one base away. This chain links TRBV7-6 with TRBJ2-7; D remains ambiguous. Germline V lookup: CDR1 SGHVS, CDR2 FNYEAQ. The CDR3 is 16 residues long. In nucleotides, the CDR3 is TGTGCCAGCCGCTTAGTGCCCCCAGCGAGCTCCTACGAGCAGTACTTC. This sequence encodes CASRLVPPASSYEQYF.

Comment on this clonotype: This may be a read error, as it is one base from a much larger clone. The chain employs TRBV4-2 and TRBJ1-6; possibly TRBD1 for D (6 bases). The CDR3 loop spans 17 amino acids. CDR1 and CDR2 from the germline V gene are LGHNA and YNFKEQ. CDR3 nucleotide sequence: TGTGCCAGCAGCGGGGACAACCCGAGCTCCTATGATTCACCCCTCCACTTT. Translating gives CASSGDNPSSYDSPLHF.

CDR3 residues: CASSWTANSPLHF. CDR3 coding DNA: TGTGCCAGCAGTTGGACAGCTAATTCACCCCTCCACTTT. The chain recombines TRBV14 with TRBJ1-6; the D gene is possibly TRBD1 (6 bases). Per germline, CDR1 SGHDN and CDR2 FVKESK. The CDR3 extends over 13 amino acids. Trimming took 6 bases from V and 6 from J, leaving 9 bases between them.

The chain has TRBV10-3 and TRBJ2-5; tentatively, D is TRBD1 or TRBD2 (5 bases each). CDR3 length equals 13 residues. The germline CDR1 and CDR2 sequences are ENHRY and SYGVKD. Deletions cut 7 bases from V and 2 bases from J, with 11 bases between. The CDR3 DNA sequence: TGTGCCATCAATCCTGGGGGTCAAGAGACCCAGTACTTC. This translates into CAINPGGQETQYF.

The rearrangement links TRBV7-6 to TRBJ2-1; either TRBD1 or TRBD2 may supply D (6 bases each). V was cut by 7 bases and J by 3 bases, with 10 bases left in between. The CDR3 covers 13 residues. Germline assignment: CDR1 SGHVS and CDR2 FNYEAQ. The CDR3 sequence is CASTEGGYNEQFF. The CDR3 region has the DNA TGTGCCAGCACCGAGGGGGGCTACAATGAGCAGTTCTTC.

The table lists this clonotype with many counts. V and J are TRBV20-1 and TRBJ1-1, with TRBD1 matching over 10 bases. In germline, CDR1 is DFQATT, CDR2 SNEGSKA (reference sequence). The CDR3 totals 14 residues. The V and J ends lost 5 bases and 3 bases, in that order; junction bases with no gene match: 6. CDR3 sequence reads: CSAHRTGGDTEAFF. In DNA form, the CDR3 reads TGCAGTGCTCATCGGACAGGGGGGGACACTGAAGCTTTCTTT.

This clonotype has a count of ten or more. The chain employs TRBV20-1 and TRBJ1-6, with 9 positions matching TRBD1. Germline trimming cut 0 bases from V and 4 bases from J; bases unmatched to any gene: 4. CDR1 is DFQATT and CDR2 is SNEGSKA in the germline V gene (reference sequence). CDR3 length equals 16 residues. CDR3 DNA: TGCAGTGCTAGAGATCCGGGACAGGGATATAATTCACCCCTCCACTTT. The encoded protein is CSARDPGQGYNSPLHF.

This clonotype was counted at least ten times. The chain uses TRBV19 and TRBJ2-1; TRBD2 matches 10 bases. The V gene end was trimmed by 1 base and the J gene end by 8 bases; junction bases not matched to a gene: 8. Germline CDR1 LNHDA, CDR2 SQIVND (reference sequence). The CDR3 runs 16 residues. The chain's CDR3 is CASSIVERGGLDEQFF. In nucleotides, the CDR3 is TGTGCCAGTAGTATAGTTGAGCGGGGGGGCCTTGATGAGCAGTTCTTC.

In DNA, the CDR3 is TGCAGTGCTAGAGTAGCGGGGGGCGGTGAGCAGTACTTC. Translation: CSARVAGGGEQYF. The gene calls are TRBV20-1 and TRBJ2-7; 10 bases match TRBD2. This CDR3 is built from 13 residues. Germline-derived CDR1 and CDR2 are DFQATT and SNEGSKA (reference sequence). After removal of 1 base from V and 7 bases from J, the junction contained 4 bases not matched to a gene.

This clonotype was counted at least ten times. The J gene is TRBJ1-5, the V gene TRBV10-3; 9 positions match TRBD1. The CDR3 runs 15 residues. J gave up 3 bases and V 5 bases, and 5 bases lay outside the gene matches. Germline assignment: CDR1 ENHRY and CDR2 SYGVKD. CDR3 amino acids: CAISPGTGINQPQHF. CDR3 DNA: TGTGCCATCAGTCCCGGGACAGGGATCAATCAGCCCCAGCATTTT.